This T cell receptor beta chain stems from a study of blood T cells in healthy people across ages. V lost 5 bases to trimming and J lost 6 bases; unmatched junction nucleotides: 5. The CDR3 covers 14 residues. CDR1 and CDR2 (germline): SGHTA, FQGNSA. Points from the study as a whole: Diversity was estimated from one million T cells, and these estimates were considered underestimates. Long-lived donors had more naive CD4+ cells and higher diversity than aged donors.

No fewer than 7 million PBMCs went into each sample. On this clonotype: Its cognate antigen is unknown.

A second PCR, run for about 7 to 11 cycles, used a sample-barcoded 5' primer plus a J-beta primer mix. TCRdb analysed the 5' RACE reads with MiXCR anew, one entry per CDR3 protein. The sample records roughly 1 million distinct CDR3 sequences, about 23% being singletons. This sample also belongs to another study, concerning T cells of mothers and their children.

The sequence came from a girl aged 2-10 years in good health. The sequencing input was blood. The chain couples TRBV7-2 to TRBJ2-4; TRBD1 agrees at 9 bases. CDR3 DNA: TGTGCCAGCAGCCCACAGGGGGCGCGAAACATTCAGTACTTC. Its translation is CASSPQGARNIQYF. Looking up the rest from reference TRBV7-2 and TRBJ2-4 gives the full variable domain: GAGVSQSPSNKVTEKGKDVELRCDPISGHTALYWYRQSLGQGLEFLIYFQGNSAPDKSGLPSDRFSAERTGGSVSTLTIQRTQQEDSAVYLCASSPQGARNIQYFGAGTRLSVL.